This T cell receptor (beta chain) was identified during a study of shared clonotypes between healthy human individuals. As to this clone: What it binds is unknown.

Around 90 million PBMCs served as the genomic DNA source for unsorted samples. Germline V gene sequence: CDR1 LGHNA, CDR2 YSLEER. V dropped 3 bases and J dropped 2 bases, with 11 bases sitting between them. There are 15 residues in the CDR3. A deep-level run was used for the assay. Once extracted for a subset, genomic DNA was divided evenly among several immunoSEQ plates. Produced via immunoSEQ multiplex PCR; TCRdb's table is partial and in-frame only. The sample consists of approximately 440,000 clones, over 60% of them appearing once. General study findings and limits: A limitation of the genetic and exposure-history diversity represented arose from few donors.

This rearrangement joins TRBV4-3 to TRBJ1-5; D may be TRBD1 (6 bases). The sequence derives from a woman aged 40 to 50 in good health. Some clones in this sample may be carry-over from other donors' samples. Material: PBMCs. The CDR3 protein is CASSQDSMGNQPQHF. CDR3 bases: TGCGCCAGCAGCCAGGACAGTATGGGCAATCAGCCCCAGCATTTT.